The entry that follows covers one T cell receptor (beta chain) sequence. As yet, its antigen is unknown. This specimen belongs to a study of identical twins. Points from the study as a whole: Beta clonotypes that were abundant in cord blood contained fewer insertions, a pattern absent from memory repertoires. Out-of-frame alpha sequences shared by twins were enriched for low generation probability.

Trimming took 5 bases from V and 4 from J; bases not matched to a gene: 7. The CDR3 is made up of 15 amino acids. TCRdb independently ran MiXCR on the 5' RACE reads; one entry per CDR3 protein. The table has about 890,000 distinct CDR3 sequences, around 12% seen once. The data were also submitted as part of a second study, on yellow fever vaccine responses in identical twins.

This chain connects TRBV12-3 or TRBV12-4 to TRBJ2-1, with TRBD2 matching 8 bases. The sequenced sample was PBMCs. The sequence was collected from a young woman in good health. The DNA of the CDR3 is TGTGCCAGCAGTCGTAGCGGGGCGGGATACAATGAGCAGTTCTTC. Amino acids: CASSRSGAGYNEQFF.